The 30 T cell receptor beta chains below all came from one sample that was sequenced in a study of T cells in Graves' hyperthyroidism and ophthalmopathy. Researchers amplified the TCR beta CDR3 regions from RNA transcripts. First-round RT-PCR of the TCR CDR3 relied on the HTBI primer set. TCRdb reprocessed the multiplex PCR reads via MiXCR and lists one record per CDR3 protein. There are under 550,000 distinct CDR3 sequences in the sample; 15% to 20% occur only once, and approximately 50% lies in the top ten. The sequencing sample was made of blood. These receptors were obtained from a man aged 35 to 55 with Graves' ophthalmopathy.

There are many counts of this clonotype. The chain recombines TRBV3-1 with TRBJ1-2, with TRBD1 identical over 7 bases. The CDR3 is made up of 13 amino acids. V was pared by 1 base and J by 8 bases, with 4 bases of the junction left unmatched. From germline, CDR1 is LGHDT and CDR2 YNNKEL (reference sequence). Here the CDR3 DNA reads TGTGCCAGCAGCCAAGGACAGGGTCAAGGCTACACCTTC. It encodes CASSQGQGQGYTF.

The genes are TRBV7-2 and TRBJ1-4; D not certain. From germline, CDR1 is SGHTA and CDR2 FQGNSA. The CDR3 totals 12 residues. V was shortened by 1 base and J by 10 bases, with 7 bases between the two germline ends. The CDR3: CASSLDRAKLFF. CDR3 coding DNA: TGTGCCAGCAGCTTAGATCGGGCAAAACTGTTTTTT.

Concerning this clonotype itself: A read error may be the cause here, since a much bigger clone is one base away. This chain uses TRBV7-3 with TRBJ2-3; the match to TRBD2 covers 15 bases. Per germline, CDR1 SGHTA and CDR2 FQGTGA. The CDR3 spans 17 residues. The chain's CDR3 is CAGSSGLAGGRTDTQYF. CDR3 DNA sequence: TGTGCCGGCAGCTCGGGACTAGCGGGGGGTCGCACAGATACGCAGTATTTT.

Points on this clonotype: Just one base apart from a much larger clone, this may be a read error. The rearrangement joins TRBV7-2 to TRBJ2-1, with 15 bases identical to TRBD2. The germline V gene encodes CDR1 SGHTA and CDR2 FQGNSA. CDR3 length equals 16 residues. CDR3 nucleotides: TGTGCCAGCAGCTCGTGGACTAGCGGGAGGGTCAATGAGAAGTTCTTC. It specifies CASSSWTSGRVNEKFF.

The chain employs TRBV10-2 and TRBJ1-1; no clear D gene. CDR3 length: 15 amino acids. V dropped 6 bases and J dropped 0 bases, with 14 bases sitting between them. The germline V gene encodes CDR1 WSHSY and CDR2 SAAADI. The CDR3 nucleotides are TGCGCCAGCAGGAGTCCGACCCCACTGAACACTGAAGCTTTCTTT. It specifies CASRSPTPLNTEAFF.

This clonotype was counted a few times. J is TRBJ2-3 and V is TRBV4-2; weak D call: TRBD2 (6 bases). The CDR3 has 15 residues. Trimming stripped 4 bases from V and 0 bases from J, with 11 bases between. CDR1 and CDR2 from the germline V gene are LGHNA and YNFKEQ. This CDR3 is CASSPRGTSTDTQYF. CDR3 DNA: TGTGCCAGCAGCCCCCGAGGGACTAGCACAGATACGCAGTATTTT.

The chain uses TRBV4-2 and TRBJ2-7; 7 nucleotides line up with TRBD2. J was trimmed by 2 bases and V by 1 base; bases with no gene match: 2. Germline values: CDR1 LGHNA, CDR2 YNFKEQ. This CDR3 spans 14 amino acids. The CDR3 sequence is CASSQALAAYEQYF. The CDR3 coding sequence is TGTGCCAGCAGCCAAGCTCTAGCGGCCTACGAGCAGTACTTC.

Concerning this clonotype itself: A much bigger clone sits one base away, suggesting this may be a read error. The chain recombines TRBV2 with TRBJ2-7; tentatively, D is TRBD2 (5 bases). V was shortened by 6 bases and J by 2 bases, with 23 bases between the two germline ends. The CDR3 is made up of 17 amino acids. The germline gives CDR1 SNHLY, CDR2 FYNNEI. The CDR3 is CASRYSREQIETYEQYF. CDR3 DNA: TGTGCCAGCAGGTATTCCCGGGAACAAATCGAGACCTACGAGCAGTACTTC.

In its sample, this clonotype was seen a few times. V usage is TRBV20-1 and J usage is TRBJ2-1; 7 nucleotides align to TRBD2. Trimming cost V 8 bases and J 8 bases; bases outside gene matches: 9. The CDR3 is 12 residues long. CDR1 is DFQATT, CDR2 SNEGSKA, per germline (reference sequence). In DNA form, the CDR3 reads TGCAGTCCGTGGCGGGAGAGGGATGAGCAGTTCTTC. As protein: CSPWRERDEQFF.

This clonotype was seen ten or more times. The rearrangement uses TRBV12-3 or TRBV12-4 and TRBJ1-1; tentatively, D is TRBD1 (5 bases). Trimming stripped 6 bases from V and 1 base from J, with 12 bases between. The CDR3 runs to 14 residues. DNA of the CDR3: TGTGCCAGCAGCAGATATACAGGGAACACTGAAGCTTTCTTT. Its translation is CASSRYTGNTEAFF.

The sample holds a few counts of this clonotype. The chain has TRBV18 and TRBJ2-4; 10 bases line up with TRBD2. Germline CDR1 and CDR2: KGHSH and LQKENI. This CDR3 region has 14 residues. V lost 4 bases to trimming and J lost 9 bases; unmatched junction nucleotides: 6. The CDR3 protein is CASSLGTSEVIQYF. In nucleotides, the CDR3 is TGTGCCAGCTCACTGGGGACTAGCGAGGTCATTCAGTACTTC.

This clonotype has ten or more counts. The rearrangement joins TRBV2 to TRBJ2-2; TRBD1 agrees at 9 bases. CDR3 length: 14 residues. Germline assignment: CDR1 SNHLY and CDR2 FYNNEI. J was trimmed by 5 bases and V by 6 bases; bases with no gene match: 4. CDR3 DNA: TGTGCCAGCAGCGACAGGGGGTCGACCGGGGAGCTGTTTTTT. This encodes CASSDRGSTGELFF.

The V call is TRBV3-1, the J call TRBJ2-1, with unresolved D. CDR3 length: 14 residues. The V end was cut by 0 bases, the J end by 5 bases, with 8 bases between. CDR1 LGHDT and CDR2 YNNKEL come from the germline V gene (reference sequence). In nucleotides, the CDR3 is TGTGCCAGCAGCCAAGATTGGCGGAACAATGAGCAGTTCTTC. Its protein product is CASSQDWRNNEQFF.

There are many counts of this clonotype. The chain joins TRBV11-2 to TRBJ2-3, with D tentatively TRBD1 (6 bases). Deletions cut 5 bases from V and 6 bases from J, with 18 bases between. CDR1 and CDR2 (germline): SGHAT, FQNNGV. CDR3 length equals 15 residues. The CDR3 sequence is CASSTGTISRDTQYF. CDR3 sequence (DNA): TGTGCCAGCAGCACAGGGACAATCAGTAGGGATACGCAGTATTTT. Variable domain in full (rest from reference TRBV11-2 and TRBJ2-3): EAGVAQSPRYKIIEKRQSVAFWCNPISGHATLYWYQQILGQGPKLLIQFQNNGVVDDSQLPKDRFSAERLKGVDSTLKIQPAKLEDSAVYLCASSTGTISRDTQYFGPGTRLTVL.

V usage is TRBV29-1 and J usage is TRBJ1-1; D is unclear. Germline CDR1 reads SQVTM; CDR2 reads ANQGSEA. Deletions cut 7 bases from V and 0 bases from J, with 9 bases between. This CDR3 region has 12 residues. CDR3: CSAATMNTEAFF. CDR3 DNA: TGCAGCGCCGCAACCATGAACACTGAAGCTTTCTTT.

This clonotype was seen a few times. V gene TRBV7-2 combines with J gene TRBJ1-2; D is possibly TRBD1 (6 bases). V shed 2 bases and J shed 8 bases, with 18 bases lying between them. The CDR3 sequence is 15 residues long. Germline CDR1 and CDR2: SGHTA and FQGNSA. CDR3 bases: TGTGCCAGCAGCTTACAGGGGTTTGTAGTGAGCGGCTACACCTTC. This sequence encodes CASSLQGFVVSGYTF.

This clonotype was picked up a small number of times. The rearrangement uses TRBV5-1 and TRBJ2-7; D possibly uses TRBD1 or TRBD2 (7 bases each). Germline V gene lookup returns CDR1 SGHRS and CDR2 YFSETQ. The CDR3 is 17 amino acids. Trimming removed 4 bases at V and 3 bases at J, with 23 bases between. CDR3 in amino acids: CASSPQGGRRLSYEQYF. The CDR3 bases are TGCGCCAGCAGCCCGCAGGGGGGGCGGAGGTTAAGCTACGAGCAGTACTTC.

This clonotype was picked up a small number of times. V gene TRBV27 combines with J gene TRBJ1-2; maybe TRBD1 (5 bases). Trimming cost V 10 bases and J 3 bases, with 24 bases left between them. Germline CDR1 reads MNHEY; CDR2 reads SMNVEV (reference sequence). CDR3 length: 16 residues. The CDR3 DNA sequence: TGTGCCACTCGATACTACTCGGGTTCGGGGCACTATGGCTACACCTTC. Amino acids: CATRYYSGSGHYGYTF.

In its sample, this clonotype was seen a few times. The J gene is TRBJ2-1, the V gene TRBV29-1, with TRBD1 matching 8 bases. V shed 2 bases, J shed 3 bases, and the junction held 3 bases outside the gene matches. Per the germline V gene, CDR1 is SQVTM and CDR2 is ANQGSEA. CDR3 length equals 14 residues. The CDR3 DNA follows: TGCAGCGTTGAAAACAGGGGGGACTACAATGAGCAGTTCTTC. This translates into CSVENRGDYNEQFF.

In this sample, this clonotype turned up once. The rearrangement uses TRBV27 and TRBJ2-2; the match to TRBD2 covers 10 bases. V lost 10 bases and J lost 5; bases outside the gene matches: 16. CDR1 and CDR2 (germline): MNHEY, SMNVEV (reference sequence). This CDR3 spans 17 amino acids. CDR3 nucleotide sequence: TGTGCCACCCTAGGGGCTAGCGGGAGATCAGGGACCGGGGAGCTGTTTTTT. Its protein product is CATLGASGRSGTGELFF.

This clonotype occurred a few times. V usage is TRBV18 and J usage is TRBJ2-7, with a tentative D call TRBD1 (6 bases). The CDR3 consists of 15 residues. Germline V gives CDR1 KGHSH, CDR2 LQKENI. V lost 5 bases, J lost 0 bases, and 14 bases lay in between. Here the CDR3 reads CASSLLQGSSYEQYF. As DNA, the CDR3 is TGTGCCAGCTCATTACTACAGGGTAGCTCCTACGAGCAGTACTTC.

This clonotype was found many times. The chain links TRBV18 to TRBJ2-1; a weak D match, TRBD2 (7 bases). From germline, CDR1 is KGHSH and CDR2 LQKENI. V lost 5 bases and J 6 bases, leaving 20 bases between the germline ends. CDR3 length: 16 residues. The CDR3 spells CASSRAAGHPFNEQFF. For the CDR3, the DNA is TGTGCCAGCTCAAGAGCAGCGGGACACCCCTTCAATGAGCAGTTCTTC.

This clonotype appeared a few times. This CDR3 reads CSAHSRGRNYGYTF. The CDR3 coding sequence is TGCAGTGCGCACAGCAGGGGTAGGAACTATGGCTACACCTTC. The chain is built from TRBV20-1 and TRBJ1-2; perhaps TRBD1 as D (6 bases). CDR3 length equals 14 residues. V was pared by 6 bases and J by 2 bases, with 16 bases between. Germline V lookup: CDR1 DFQATT, CDR2 SNEGSKA (reference sequence).

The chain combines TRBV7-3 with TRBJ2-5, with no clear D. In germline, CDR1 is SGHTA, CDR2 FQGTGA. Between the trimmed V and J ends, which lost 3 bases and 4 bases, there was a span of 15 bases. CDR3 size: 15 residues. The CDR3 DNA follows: TGTGCCAGCAGCTTCTCCGGACCCGGCGGAGAGACCCAGTACTTC. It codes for CASSFSGPGGETQYF.

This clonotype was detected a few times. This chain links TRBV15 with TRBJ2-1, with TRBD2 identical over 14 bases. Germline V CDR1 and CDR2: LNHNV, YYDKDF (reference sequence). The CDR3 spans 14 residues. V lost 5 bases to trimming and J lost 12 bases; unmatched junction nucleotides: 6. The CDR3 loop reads CATSAGGTSGGQFF. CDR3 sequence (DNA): TGTGCCACCAGCGCCGGGGGGACTAGCGGGGGGCAGTTCTTC.

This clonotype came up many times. The CDR3 loop reads CASSLEPGDEQFF. The CDR3 region has the DNA TGCGCCAGCAGCTTGGAGCCGGGGGATGAGCAGTTCTTC. The chain is built from TRBV5-1 and TRBJ2-1, with D possibly matching TRBD2 (6 bases). Trimming stripped 0 bases from V and 8 bases from J, with 9 bases between. Germline V lookup: CDR1 SGHRS, CDR2 YFSETQ. This CDR3 is 13 amino acids long.

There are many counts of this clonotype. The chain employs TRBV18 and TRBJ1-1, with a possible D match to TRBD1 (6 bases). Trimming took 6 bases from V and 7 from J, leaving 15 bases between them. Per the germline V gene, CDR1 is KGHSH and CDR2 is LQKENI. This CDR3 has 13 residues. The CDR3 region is CASSPPGQLEAFF. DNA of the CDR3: TGTGCCAGCTCCCCTCCCGGACAGCTTGAAGCTTTCTTT.

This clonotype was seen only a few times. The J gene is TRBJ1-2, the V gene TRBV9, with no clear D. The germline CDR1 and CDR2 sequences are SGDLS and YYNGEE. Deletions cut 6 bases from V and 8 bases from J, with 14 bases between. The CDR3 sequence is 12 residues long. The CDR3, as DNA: TGTGCCAGCAACTTGGCGGGAAGGGGCTACACCTTC. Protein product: CASNLAGRGYTF.

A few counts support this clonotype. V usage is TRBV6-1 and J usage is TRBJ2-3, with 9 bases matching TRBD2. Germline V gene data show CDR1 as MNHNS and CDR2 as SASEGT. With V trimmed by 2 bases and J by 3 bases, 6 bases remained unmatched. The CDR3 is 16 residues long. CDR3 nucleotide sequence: TGTGCCAGCAGTGAAAGGGAGCGGGGGGCTACAGATACGCAGTATTTT. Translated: CASSERERGATDTQYF.

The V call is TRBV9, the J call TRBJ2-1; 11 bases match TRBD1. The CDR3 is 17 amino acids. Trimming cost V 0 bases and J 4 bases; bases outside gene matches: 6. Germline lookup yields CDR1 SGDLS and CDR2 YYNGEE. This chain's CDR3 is CASSVASGQGAYNEQFF. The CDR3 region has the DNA TGTGCCAGCAGCGTAGCCTCCGGACAGGGGGCGTACAATGAGCAGTTCTTC.